A selection of T cell receptor beta chains follows, all from one sample in a study of cytomegalovirus exposure and HLA in healthy donors. Measured with immunoSEQ multiplex PCR; TCRdb has only the in-frame clones, and not every one. Of under 300,000 clones listed, 65% to 90% are singletons. Sample: PBMCs. The receptors stem from a woman between 18 and 29 years old in good health and CMV-seronegative. The CDR3 runs from the conserved cysteine through the conserved F or W. A D gene is named only where the DNA matches it firmly. Size tells how often a clone was seen (once, few, many) or the class of an expanded clone, and some rows leave it out.

d_gene	abundance	v_gene	j_gene	CDR3nt	CDR3aa
TRBD1	NA	TRBV6-5	TRBJ1-5	TGTGCCAGCAGTTACTCACAGGGGAACGATCAGCCCCAGCATTTT	CASSYSQGNDQPQHF
TRBD1	NA	TRBV6-5	TRBJ1-6	TGTGCCAGCAGGGGACAGGGCTCTCGGAATTCACCCCTCCACTTT	CASRGQGSRNSPLHF
NA	NA	TRBV27	TRBJ1-6	TGTGCCAGCAGTCTGGATAATGGACTTAGAAATTCACCCCTCCACTTT	CASSLDNGLRNSPLHF
NA	NA	TRBV20-1	TRBJ1-5	TGCAGTGCCTCGACAGGCCCGCAGCATTTT	CSASTGPQHF
NA	NA	TRBV6-1	TRBJ1-5	TGTGCCAGCAGTGAAAACAGGGCTGGTCAGCCCCAGCATTTT	CASSENRAGQPQHF
TRBD2	NA	TRBV6-6	TRBJ2-3	TGTGCCAGCACCCCTGGACTAGCGGGGTTATCAGATACGCAGTATTTT	CASTPGLAGLSDTQYF
TRBD2	NA	TRBV4-2	TRBJ2-5	TGTGCCAGCAGCCAAGGGAGCCTAGCGGGAGGGGGGGAGACCCAGTACTTC	CASSQGSLAGGGETQYF
NA	NA	TRBV11-1	TRBJ2-3	TGTGCCAGCGGCGAGGGCGCCGATACGCAGTATTTT	CASGEGADTQYF
NA	NA	TRBV6-5	TRBJ2-5	TGTGCCAGCAGTCAGGGCCTTAGGTTGGAGACCCAGTACTTC	CASSQGLRLETQYF
NA	NA	TRBV7-2	TRBJ2-2	TGTGCCAGCAGCGTCAGGGTAGCGAACACCGGGGAGCTGTTTTTT	CASSVRVANTGELFF
NA	NA	TRBV28	TRBJ2-2	TGTGCCAGCAGTTCCCCTCGAGGGAGCGGTACCGGGGAGCTGTTTTTT	CASSSPRGSGTGELFF
TRBD2	NA	TRBV29-1	TRBJ2-1	TGCAGCGTTCCGGGGGGGTATAGCTCCTACAATGAGCAGTTCTTC	CSVPGGYSSYNEQFF
NA	once	TRBV5-6	TRBJ2-2	TGTGCCAGCAGCTTTTATGTATCCGGGGAGCTGTTTTTT	CASSFYVSGELFF
NA	NA	TRBV11-1	TRBJ1-2	TGTGCCAGCAGCCAGAAGGGAGGCCCAAACTATGGCTACACCTTC	CASSQKGGPNYGYTF
NA	NA	TRBV7-6	TRBJ1-6	TGTGCCAGCAGCTTAGTATCCATTGGGCAGGGCCCCTCACCCCTCCACTTT	CASSLVSIGQGPSPLHF
NA	few	TRBV2	TRBJ2-7	TGTGCCAGCAGACCCAGCGGGCCCGAGCAGTACTTC	CASRPSGPEQYF
NA	NA	TRBV6-5	TRBJ1-3	TGTGCCAGCAGCCCCCCCGGTGCCTCTGGAAACACCATATATTTT	CASSPPGASGNTIYF
NA	few	TRBV7-2	TRBJ1-1	TGTGCCAGCAGTCCCAGGGGTGGGGCTTTCTTT	CASSPRGGAFF
TRBD1	NA	TRBV5-6	TRBJ1-2	TGTGCCAGCAGCGGGGGACAGAATTTCTATGGCTACACCTTC	CASSGGQNFYGYTF
NA	NA	TRBV7-9	TRBJ1-1	TGTGCCAGCAGCCCGAACCGGGGGACGAACACTGAAGCTTTCTTT	CASSPNRGTNTEAFF
NA	NA	TRBV29-1	TRBJ1-1	TGCAGCGTTGGTCCAGGGTTAGCTTTCTTT	CSVGPGLAFF
TRBD2	NA	TRBV6-5	TRBJ2-1	TGTGCCAGCAGAAGCGGGGGGGTTTATGAGCAGTTCTTC	CASRSGGVYEQFF
TRBD1	NA	TRBV5-1	TRBJ1-2	TGCGCCAGCAGCTCCGGGACAGGGGGTTCTTACTATGGCTACACCTTC	CASSSGTGGSYYGYTF
NA	NA	TRBV11-2	TRBJ1-1	TGTGCCAGCAGCTCAAGCCTACCTCTGAACACTGAAGCTTTCTTT	CASSSSLPLNTEAFF
NA	NA	TRBV29-1	TRBJ2-5	TGCAGCGTTGCGCGAGAGACCCAGTACTTC	CSVARETQYF
NA	NA	TRBV9	TRBJ2-5	TGTGCCAGCAGCGAGGACAATCAAGAGACCCAGTACTTC	CASSEDNQETQYF
NA	NA	TRBV7-3	TRBJ2-2	TGTGCCAGCAGCTACCTACAGGGATGGAACACCGGGGAGCTGTTTTTT	CASSYLQGWNTGELFF
NA	NA	TRBV5-1	TRBJ2-1	TGCGCCAGCAGCACGAGCGCTGGGGGGTTAATCTTGAATGAGCAGTTCTTC	CASSTSAGGLILNEQFF
TRBD1	once	TRBV27	TRBJ1-5	TGTGCCAGCAGTTTAGAGACAGGGGCCAATCAGCCCCAGCATTTT	CASSLETGANQPQHF
NA	few	TRBV10-2	TRBJ2-1	TGCGCCAGCAGTGAGTCGCGTTACAATGAGCAGTTCTTC	CASSESRYNEQFF
TRBD2	NA	TRBV6-4	TRBJ2-1	TGTGCCAGCAGTGACTCGAGCGGGAGCCCCTACAATGAGCAGTTCTTC	CASSDSSGSPYNEQFF
NA	few	TRBV7-3	TRBJ1-2	TGTGCCAGCAGCTTAAGCGGACAGAATAACTATGGCTACACCTTC	CASSLSGQNNYGYTF
TRBD1	NA	TRBV29-1	TRBJ1-2	TGCAGCGTGGGACCCGACAGGGGGGGTGGCTACACCTTC	CSVGPDRGGGYTF
NA	once	TRBV7-9	TRBJ2-3	TGTGCCAGCAGCTTACGGGAGCCCAGCACAGATACGCAGTATTTT	CASSLREPSTDTQYF
TRBD2	NA	TRBV27	TRBJ2-1	TGTGCCAGCAGTTTACTAGCGGGAACGAACAATGAGCAGTTCTTC	CASSLLAGTNNEQFF
TRBD1	NA	TRBV5-1	TRBJ2-7	TGCGCCAGCAGCTTTGGGGGGACAGGGGGACCCTACGAGCAGTACTTC	CASSFGGTGGPYEQYF
TRBD1	NA	TRBV4-1	TRBJ1-5	TGCGCCAGCAGCCAACAAAGGGGACAGCTGGATCAGCCCCAGCATTTT	CASSQQRGQLDQPQHF
TRBD1	NA	TRBV20-1	TRBJ1-2	TGCAGCACAGGGGCGGGCTATGGCTACACCTTC	CSTGAGYGYTF
TRBD1	NA	TRBV19	TRBJ1-4	TGTGCCAGTAGTTTCGGACAGGCAGACATGGATGAAAAACTGTTTTTT	CASSFGQADMDEKLFF
TRBD1	NA	TRBV4-1	TRBJ1-1	TGCGCCAGCAGCCGCTTCGGGACAGGGGGGGGTAACACTGAAGCTTTCTTT	CASSRFGTGGGNTEAFF
NA	NA	TRBV7-9	TRBJ2-1	TGTGCCAGCAGCGCCGCCCGGGAGGAGCAGTTCTTC	CASSAAREEQFF
NA	once	TRBV27	TRBJ2-1	TGTGCCAGCAGCGGGCCAGGGCGCAATGAGCAGTTCTTC	CASSGPGRNEQFF
NA	NA	TRBV5-1	TRBJ2-2	TGCGCCAGCAAGGAGACAGCGAACACCGGGGAGCTGTTTTTT	CASKETANTGELFF
NA	NA	TRBV7-6	TRBJ2-7	TGTGCCAGCAGCTCCTCCCCACTGTACTACGAGCAGTACTTC	CASSSSPLYYEQYF
TRBD1	NA	TRBV18	TRBJ1-2	TGTGCCAGCTCTAGACAGGGGGTTTTCTATGGCTACACCTTC	CASSRQGVFYGYTF
TRBD2	NA	TRBV7-9	TRBJ2-1	TGTGCCAGCGCGGGAGGGTACAATGAGCAGTTCTTC	CASAGGYNEQFF
NA	NA	TRBV11-2	TRBJ1-4	TGTGCCAGCAGCTTAGGTCTAAACCTGTTTTTT	CASSLGLNLFF
TRBD1	NA	TRBV5-1	TRBJ2-3	TGCGCCAGCAGCTTGGTGGGAGAGACAGGGCCACAGCTCGGGGATACGCAGTATTTT	CASSLVGETGPQLGDTQYF